The 9 T cell receptor beta chains below all came from one sample that was sequenced in a study of blood T cell repertoires in COVID-19. TCRdb keeps only in-frame clones here, not all; method: immunoSEQ multiplex PCR. The sample holds 250,000 or so clones, over 80% seen once. The sequenced material came from PBMCs or T cells enriched from blood (not recorded which). Receptors were obtained from a woman aged 30 to 39 with acute COVID-19.

This rearrangement joins TRBV2 to TRBJ2-3; TRBD1 matches 8 bases. Trimming removed 6 bases from V and 2 bases from J; junction bases left unmatched: 4. The CDR3 contains 14 residues. CDR1 and CDR2 from the germline V gene are SNHLY and FYNNEI. The CDR3 sequence is CASRRTGNTDTQYF. For the CDR3, the DNA is TGTGCCAGCAGGAGGACAGGGAACACAGATACGCAGTATTTT.

CDR3: CASSQDHAGSTDTQYF. For the CDR3, the DNA is TGCGCCAGCAGCCAAGATCACGCGGGGTCCACAGATACGCAGTATTTT. This rearrangement joins TRBV4-3 to TRBJ2-3; perhaps TRBD2 as D (6 bases). V lost 0 bases and J lost 2, with 12 bases in between. Germline CDR1 LGHNA, CDR2 YSLEER. The length of the CDR3 is 16 residues.

The rearrangement links TRBV11-2 to TRBJ2-7; possibly TRBD2 for D (5 bases). The CDR3 totals 17 residues. The ends were cut back, 1 base at V and 5 bases at J, with 21 bases in the middle. CDR1 and CDR2 from the germline V gene are SGHAT and FQNNGV. CDR3 amino acids: CASSLASTPGITDEQYF. In DNA, the CDR3 is TGTGCCAGCAGCTTAGCCTCGACCCCGGGAATAACGGACGAGCAGTACTTC.

This clone was seen more than once but under ten times. The V gene is TRBV14, the J gene TRBJ2-2, with D perhaps TRBD2 (6 bases). This CDR3 contains 17 residues. Germline V gene data show CDR1 as SGHDN and CDR2 as FVKESK. Trimming left V 1 base short and J 4 bases short, with 16 bases between. In DNA form, the CDR3 reads TGTGCCAGCAGCCAAGGTGTAGCGGCCACTCTCACCGGGGAGCTGTTTTTT. Its protein is CASSQGVAATLTGELFF.

The rearrangement links TRBV19 to TRBJ1-1; D is possibly TRBD1 (6 bases). V dropped 6 bases and J dropped 5 bases, with 13 bases sitting between them. There are 13 residues in the CDR3. From germline, CDR1 is LNHDA and CDR2 SQIVND (reference sequence). The CDR3 region is CASSQTGWTEAFF. In DNA form, the CDR3 reads TGTGCCAGTAGCCAAACAGGGTGGACTGAAGCTTTCTTT.

The V call is TRBV27, the J call TRBJ2-3; D gene ambiguous. The CDR3 contains 13 residues. V lost 2 bases and J lost 10, with 13 bases in between. The germline V gene has CDR1 MNHEY and CDR2 SMNVEV (reference sequence). The CDR3 nucleotides are TGTGCCAGCAGTTTAGGCGGTACTGAGGCGCAGTATTTT. Encoded protein: CASSLGGTEAQYF.

The rearrangement links TRBV5-4 to TRBJ1-3; D ambiguous. Trimming cost V 4 bases and J 1 base, with 9 bases left between them. The CDR3 contains 14 residues. The germline V gene encodes CDR1 SGHNT and CDR2 YYREEE (reference sequence). CDR3 region: CASSLTGSGNTIYF. DNA of the CDR3: TGTGCCAGCAGCCTGACGGGTTCTGGAAACACCATATATTTT. The full variable domain, rest sourced from reference TRBV5-4 and TRBJ1-3, is ETGVTQSPTHLIKTRGQQVTLRCSSQSGHNTVSWYQQALGQGPQFIFQYYREEENGRGNFPPRFSGLQFPNYSSELNVNALELDDSALYLCASSLTGSGNTIYFGEGSWLTVV.

This chain joins TRBV15 and TRBJ1-1, with no clear D. Germline CDR1 LNHNV, CDR2 YYDKDF (reference sequence). The CDR3 covers 15 residues. Trimming stripped 0 bases from V and 10 bases from J, with 18 bases between. The CDR3 DNA sequence: TGTGCCACCAGCAGAGATTCGACTGCCCTTGGAGGAGCTTTCTTT. It translates to CATSRDSTALGGAFF. The whole variable domain, remainder taken from reference TRBV15 and TRBJ1-1, is DAMVIQNPRYQVTQFGKPVTLSCSQTLNHNVMYWYQQKSSQAPKLLFHYYDKDFNNEADTPDNFQSRRPNTSFCFLDIRSPGLGDTAMYLCATSRDSTALGGAFFGQGTRLTVV.

V is TRBV6-5 and J is TRBJ2-1; 9 bases match TRBD2. With 7 bases clipped from V and 6 bases from J, the junction kept 4 bases outside the gene matches. CDR3 size: 13 residues. Germline V gives CDR1 MNHEY, CDR2 SVGAGI. The CDR3 coding sequence is TGTGCCAGCACCCTAGCGGGGTCCAATGAGCAGTTCTTC. Residues: CASTLAGSNEQFF.